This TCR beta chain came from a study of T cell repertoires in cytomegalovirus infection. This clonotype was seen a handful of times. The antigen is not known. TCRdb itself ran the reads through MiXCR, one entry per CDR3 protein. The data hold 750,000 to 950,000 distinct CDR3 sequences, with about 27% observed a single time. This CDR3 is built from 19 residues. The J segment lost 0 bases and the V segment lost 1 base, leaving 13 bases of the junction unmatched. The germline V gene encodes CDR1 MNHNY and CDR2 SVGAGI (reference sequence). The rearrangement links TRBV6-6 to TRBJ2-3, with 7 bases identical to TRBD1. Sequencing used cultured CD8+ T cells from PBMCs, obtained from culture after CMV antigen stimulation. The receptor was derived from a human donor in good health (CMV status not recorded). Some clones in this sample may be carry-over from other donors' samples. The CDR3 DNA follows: TGTGCCAGCAGTTACTATCTCTCCCGACAGGGCGGGAGCACAGATACGCAGTATTTT. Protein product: CASSYYLSRQGGSTDTQYF.